Detailed here is one T cell receptor (beta chain). The count of this clone is one. Its antigen is not yet known. Per-nucleotide qualities are absent, and no much larger clonotype sits a single base away. Enrolling through a virtual design, the prospective study's participants ranged in age from roughly 18 to 95 years and lived across around 25 United States geographic areas. In the prospective study, cohorts were assigned on the basis of participant-reported clinical history obtained from a screening survey and a study questionnaire. Each participant in the prospective study had whole blood, serum and a nasopharyngeal or oropharyngeal swab collected by mobile phlebotomists. Prospective study participants could optionally give additional blood draws and questionnaires over a 2-month period. Before DNA extraction, prospective study blood samples were shipped either frozen or at room temperature. The entry originates in a study of blood T cell repertoires in COVID-19 (TCRdb year 2020). About the investigation overall: Collaborator samples came from the United States, Italy and Spain and covered acute and convalescent phases of COVID-19. The prospective study material was composed of cDNA or gDNA derived from T cells, B-cell-depleted T cells, or PBMCs. The dataset comprised deeply sampled blood TCRbeta repertoires from subjects exposed to, actively infected with, or recovered from COVID-19. A freely available public database, intended as a resource for researchers studying the immune response to SARS-CoV-2, is where the repertoires were released. The samples were drawn from two sources: the first 160 participants of the ongoing ImmuneRACE study, and 950 to 1,500 subjects contributed by 6 global collaborators. A de-identified subject ID, COVID-19 status, age in years and sex were almost always included in the sample metadata. Where available, HLA class I and class II types were obtained from metadata supplied by the sample provider rather than from assay-based typing.

Broader findings and caveats from the paper: The quantity of clinical and demographic metadata differed by source and by participant and was supplied without curation.

The immunoSEQ Assay, a bias-controlled multiplex PCR, was used to amplify TCRbeta CDR3 regions from genomic DNA. As for the original processing: The number of nucleated cells in each sample was estimated by amplification of reference gene primers within the assay. To quantify the absolute abundance of each unique TCRbeta CDR3 rearrangement, sequence reads were collapsed and filtered. For each sample, productive Simpson clonality was calculated as the square root of Simpson's diversity index over productive rearrangements. TCRdb holds this immuneACCESS table with in-frame rearrangements only. Some clones are missing; in checked studies, unresolved V genes explain under half, and the rest has no known cause. V, J and clone size reflect that table, while D and trimming were determined from the DNA. The sample yields 200,000 to 300,000 clones; around 88% were counted once. The top ten hold about 2.3% of the sample.

CDR1 GTSNPN and CDR2 SVGIG are derived from the germline V gene (reference sequence). Germline trimming: 3 bases from V, 4 bases from J; junction bases outside gene matches: 8. From cysteine to phenylalanine, the CDR3 is 15 amino acids long. Kept here is only the CDR3 DNA, which spans 45 bases and is read in frame from base 1. The V gene is TRBV30 and the J gene is TRBJ1-3; 8 central bases correspond to TRBD1. The sequence was obtained from a woman aged 40-49 years with acute COVID-19. The sequenced sample was PBMCs or T cells enriched from blood (not recorded which). DNA sequence: TGTGCCTGGAGCATAGGACAGGGAACCGGAAACACCATATATTTT. It encodes CAWSIGQGTGNTIYF. Where the CDR3 stops, the reference TRBV30 and TRBJ1-3 genes take over; the full variable domain is SQTIHQWPATLVQPVGSPLSLECTVEGTSNPNLYWYRQAAGRGLQLLFYSVGIGQISSEVPQNLSASRPQDRQFILSSKKLLLSDSGFYLCAWSIGQGTGNTIYFGEGSWLTVV.